The 14 T cell receptor beta chains listed next were all sequenced from one sample in a study of immune heterogeneity within non-small cell lung tumors. Multiplex PCR relied on 32 V and 13 J primers to amplify TCR beta CDR3. MiXCR, applied by TCRdb to the multiplex PCR reads, yields one record per CDR3 protein. Of 14,000 to 15,000 distinct CDR3 sequences listed, over 25% are singletons. Template input, which was bulk tumor genomic DNA, totaled around 660 ng per sample. Several biopsies were collected from each primary tumor during surgery. They were spaced as far apart as possible within the tumor mass. Curative surgery was performed on patients who had untreated, newly diagnosed non-small cell lung cancer. The specimen sequenced was lung tumor tissue. These TCRs come from a man aged 40-49 years with non-small cell lung cancer.

In its sample, this clonotype was seen many times. The chain combines TRBV6-5 with TRBJ1-1; D is undetermined. The CDR3 has 19 residues. Per the germline V gene, CDR1 is MNHEY and CDR2 is SVGAGI. The V and J ends lost 0 bases and 0 bases respectively, with 20 bases between them. The CDR3 DNA is TGTGCCAGCAGTTACTCGAGTGCTTCGTGGGAAGCCTTGAACACTGAAGCTTTCTTT. Translation: CASSYSSASWEALNTEAFF.

As for this clonotype: Given a much more abundant clone one base away, this may be a read error. The chain couples TRBV20-1 to TRBJ2-3; D unresolved. This CDR3 comprises 11 residues. The germline V gene encodes CDR1 DFQATT and CDR2 SNEGSKA (reference sequence). The CDR3 spells CSASGFNTEYF. The CDR3 nucleotides are TGCAGTGCTAGCGGGTTTAATACGGAGTATTTT.

This clonotype was counted many times. A junction boundary mismatches the germline segment, possibly from a read error. The chain recombines TRBV6-2 or TRBV6-3 with TRBJ2-3, with 9 positions matching TRBD2. This CDR3 spans 15 amino acids. Germline V gene sequence: CDR1 MNHEY, CDR2 SVGEGT. The CDR3: CASSYYGTSTNTQYF. In DNA form, the CDR3 reads TGTGCCAGCAGTTATTACGGGACTAGCACAAATACGCAGTATTTT.

The rearrangement links TRBV7-9 to TRBJ1-1; D is perhaps TRBD1 (5 bases). CDR1 is SEHNR, CDR2 FQNEAQ, per germline (reference sequence). The V end was cut by 5 bases, the J end by 1 base, with 11 bases between. This CDR3 spans 14 amino acids. CDR3 coding DNA: TGTGCCAGCAGCCCGGGGACGAGGAACACTGAAGCTTTCTTT. It specifies CASSPGTRNTEAFF. Combining the CDR3 with reference TRBV7-9 and TRBJ1-1 gives the whole variable domain DTGVSQNPRHKITKRGQNVTFRCDPISEHNRLYWYRQTLGQGPEFLTYFQNEAQLEKSRLLSDRFSAERPKGSFSTLEIQRTEQGDSAMYLCASSPGTRNTEAFFGQGTRLTVV.

With regard to this clonotype: A much larger clone sits a single nucleotide away, making a read error possible. The V gene is TRBV7-9, the J gene TRBJ2-1; D not resolved. The length of the CDR3 is 12 residues. Per germline, CDR1 SEHNR and CDR2 FQNEAQ (reference sequence). Here the CDR3 reads CTSSVRYNEQFF. The CDR3 DNA follows: TGTACCAGCAGCGTTCGGTACAATGAGCAGTTCTTC.

V is TRBV9 and J is TRBJ2-3, with 11 bases identical to TRBD1. The CDR3 runs to 16 residues. J was trimmed by 5 bases and V by 7 bases; bases with no gene match: 12. Germline V gives CDR1 SGDLS, CDR2 YYNGEE. CDR3 nucleotide sequence: TGTGCCAGCTCCAATGGACAGGGGGCGTTTGGAGATACGCAGTATTTT. It specifies CASSNGQGAFGDTQYF.

This clonotype was picked up a small number of times. The chain uses TRBV18 and TRBJ2-5; perhaps TRBD1 as D (5 bases). The V gene lost 0 bases and the J gene lost 5 bases, with 13 bases spanning the gap. This CDR3 spans 15 amino acids. CDR1 KGHSH and CDR2 LQKENI come from the germline V gene. The CDR3, as DNA: TGTGCCAGCTCACCACCGAGTCAGGGTGCTGAGACCCAGTACTTC. Translation gives CASSPPSQGAETQYF.

The sample holds many counts of this clonotype. The chain employs TRBV19 and TRBJ1-1; the D is unclear. Germline lookup yields CDR1 LNHDA and CDR2 SQIVND (reference sequence). This CDR3 comprises 12 residues. The V end was cut by 5 bases, the J end by 4 bases, with 8 bases between. The CDR3 nucleotides read TGTGCCAGTAGTTCCGTACTCACTGAAGCTTTCTTT. As protein: CASSSVLTEAFF.

By proportion, this clonotype is medium-sized. The V and J genes are TRBV6-1 and TRBJ2-7; tentatively, D is TRBD1 or TRBD2 (5 bases each). The CDR3 covers 14 residues. Trimming left V 2 bases short and J 0 bases short, with 8 bases between. Germline V gene lookup returns CDR1 MNHNS and CDR2 SASEGT. The CDR3 is CASSERGRSYEQYF. CDR3 bases: TGTGCCAGCAGTGAACGGGGCCGCTCCTACGAGCAGTACTTC.

Only a few counts were recorded for this clonotype. V usage is TRBV6-1 and J usage is TRBJ2-5; D may be TRBD1 (5 bases). With 7 bases removed from V and 5 bases from J, the gap between germline ends came to 20 bases. This CDR3 contains 15 residues. Germline V lookup: CDR1 MNHNS, CDR2 SASEGT. DNA of the CDR3: TGTGCCAGCACTACCCATAGGGGTTTAGGGGAGACCCAGTACTTC. This encodes CASTTHRGLGETQYF.

This clonotype was seen at least ten times. V and J are TRBV7-2 and TRBJ2-5; D remains ambiguous. This CDR3 has 14 residues. Germline values: CDR1 SGHTA, CDR2 FQGNSA. V was trimmed by 5 bases and J by 1 base, leaving 11 bases between them. The CDR3 DNA reads TGTGCCAGCAGCCCCAGCCGCTCCCAAGAGACCCAGTACTTC. This sequence encodes CASSPSRSQETQYF.

A note on this clonotype: A much larger clone differs from this one at a single base, so this may be a read error. The chain has TRBV3-1 and TRBJ1-1, with D uncertain. Germline CDR1 is LGHDT and CDR2 is YNNKEL (reference sequence). The CDR3 is 12 amino acids. CDR3 coding DNA: TGTGCCAGGAGCCAACTAGGGACTGAAGCTTTCTTT. Protein product: CARSQLGTEAFF.

This clonotype was observed many times. The V call is TRBV19, the J call TRBJ2-1; 11 nucleotides align to TRBD2. The V and J ends lost 8 bases and 4 bases, in that order; junction bases with no gene match: 7. CDR3 size: 15 residues. CDR1 is LNHDA, CDR2 SQIVND, per germline (reference sequence). The CDR3 sequence: CASGGGTSGYNEQFF. CDR3 DNA sequence: TGTGCCAGTGGTGGGGGGACTAGCGGATACAATGAGCAGTTCTTC.

By sample fraction, this clonotype is medium-sized. The chain has TRBV14 and TRBJ1-5, with a tentative D call TRBD1 (5 bases). The CDR3 covers 14 residues. V gave up 1 base and J gave up 4 bases, with 8 bases separating them. The V gene's germline CDR1 is SGHDN and CDR2 FVKESK. CDR3 protein: CASSQGGGNQPQHF. The CDR3 bases are TGTGCCAGCAGCCAAGGGGGGGGGAATCAGCCCCAGCATTTT.